This T cell receptor (beta chain) originates from a study of CD8+CD57+ T cells in acquired aplastic anemia. According to the study, genomic DNA was the template for TCR beta VDJ and CDR3 profiling. One entry per CDR3 protein results from TCRdb running MiXCR on the reads. The table has 200,000 to 250,000 distinct CDR3 sequences, about a third seen once. In this sample, this clonotype turned up a few times. The specimen sequenced was sorted CD4+, CD8+, or CD8+CD57+ T cells (not recorded which) from PBMCs. The TCR comes from a human donor in good health, serving as a control.

The CDR3 coding sequence is TGTGCCACCAGTGACCGCCTCGCGGGACAGCCCCAGCATTTT. This encodes CATSDRLAGQPQHF. This chain uses TRBV24-1 with TRBJ1-5; D is undetermined. In germline, CDR1 is KGHDR, CDR2 SFDVKD. Trimming stripped 4 bases from V and 7 bases from J, with 13 bases between. The CDR3 runs 14 residues.